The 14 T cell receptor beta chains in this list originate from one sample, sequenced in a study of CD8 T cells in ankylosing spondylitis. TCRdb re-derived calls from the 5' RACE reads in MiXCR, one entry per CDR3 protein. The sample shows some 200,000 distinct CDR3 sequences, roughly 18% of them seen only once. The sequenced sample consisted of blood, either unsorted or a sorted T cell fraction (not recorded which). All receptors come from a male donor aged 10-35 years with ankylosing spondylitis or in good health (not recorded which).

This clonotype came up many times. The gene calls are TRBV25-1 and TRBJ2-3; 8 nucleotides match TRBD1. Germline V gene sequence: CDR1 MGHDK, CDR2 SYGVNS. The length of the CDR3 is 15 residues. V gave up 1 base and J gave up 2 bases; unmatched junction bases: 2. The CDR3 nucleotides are TGTGCCAGCAGTGAATGGGGACAGGCCACAGATACGCAGTATTTT. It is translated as CASSEWGQATDTQYF. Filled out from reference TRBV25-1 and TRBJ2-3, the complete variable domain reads EADIYQTPRYLVIGTGKKITLECSQTMGHDKMYWYQQDPGMELHLIHYSYGVNSTEKGDLSSESTVSRIRTEHFPLTLESARPSHTSQYLCASSEWGQATDTQYFGPGTRLTVL.

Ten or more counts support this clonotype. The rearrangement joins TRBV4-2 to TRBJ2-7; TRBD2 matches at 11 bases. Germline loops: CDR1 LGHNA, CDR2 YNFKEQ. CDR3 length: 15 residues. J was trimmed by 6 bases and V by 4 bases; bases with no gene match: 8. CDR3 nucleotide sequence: TGTGCCAGCAGCCTGGAACTAGCGGGAGTGGTCGAGCAGTACTTC. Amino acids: CASSLELAGVVEQYF.

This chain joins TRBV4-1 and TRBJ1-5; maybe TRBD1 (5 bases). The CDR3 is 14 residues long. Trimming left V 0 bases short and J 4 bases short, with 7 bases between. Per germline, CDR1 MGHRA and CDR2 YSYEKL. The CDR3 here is CASSQESGNQPQHF. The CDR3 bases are TGCGCCAGCAGCCAAGAATCAGGGAATCAGCCCCAGCATTTT.

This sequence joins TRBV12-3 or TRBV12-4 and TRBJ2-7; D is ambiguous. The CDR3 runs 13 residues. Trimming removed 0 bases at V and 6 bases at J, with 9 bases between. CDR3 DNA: TGTGCCAGCAGTTTAGCGCACCGAGGCGAGCAGTACGTC. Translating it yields CASSLAHRGEQYV.

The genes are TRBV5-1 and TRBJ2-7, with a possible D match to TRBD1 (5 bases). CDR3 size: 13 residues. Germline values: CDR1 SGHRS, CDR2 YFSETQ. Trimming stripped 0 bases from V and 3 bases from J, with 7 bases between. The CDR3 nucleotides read TGCGCCAGCAGCTTGGCCAGGGACTACGAGCAGTACTTC. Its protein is CASSLARDYEQYF.

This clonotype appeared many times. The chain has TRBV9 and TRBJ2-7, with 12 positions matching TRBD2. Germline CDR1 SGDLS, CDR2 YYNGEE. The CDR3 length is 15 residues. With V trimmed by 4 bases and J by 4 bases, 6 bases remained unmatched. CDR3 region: CASSLAGGPGYEQYF. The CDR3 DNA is TGTGCCAGCAGCCTAGCGGGAGGGCCGGGATACGAGCAGTACTTC.

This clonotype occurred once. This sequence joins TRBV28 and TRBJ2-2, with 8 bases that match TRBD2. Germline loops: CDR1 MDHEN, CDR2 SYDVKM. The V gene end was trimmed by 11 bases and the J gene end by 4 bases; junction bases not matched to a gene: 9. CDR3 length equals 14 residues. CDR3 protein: CASRSGIGTGELFF. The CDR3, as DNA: TGTGCCTCTCGTAGCGGGATTGGCACCGGGGAGCTGTTTTTT.

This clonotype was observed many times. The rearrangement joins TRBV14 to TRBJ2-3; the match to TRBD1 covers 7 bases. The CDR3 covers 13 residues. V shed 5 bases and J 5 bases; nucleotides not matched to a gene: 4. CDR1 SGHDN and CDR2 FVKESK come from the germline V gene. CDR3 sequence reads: CASSDRARDTQYF. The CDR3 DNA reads TGTGCCAGCAGCGACAGGGCTAGAGATACGCAGTATTTT.

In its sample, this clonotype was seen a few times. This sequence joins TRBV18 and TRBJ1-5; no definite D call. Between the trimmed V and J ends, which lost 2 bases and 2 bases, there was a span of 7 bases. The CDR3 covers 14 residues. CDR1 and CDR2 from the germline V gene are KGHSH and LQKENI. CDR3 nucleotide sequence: TGTGCCAGCTCACCATCCGAGGGCAATCAGCCCCAGCATTTT. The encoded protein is CASSPSEGNQPQHF.

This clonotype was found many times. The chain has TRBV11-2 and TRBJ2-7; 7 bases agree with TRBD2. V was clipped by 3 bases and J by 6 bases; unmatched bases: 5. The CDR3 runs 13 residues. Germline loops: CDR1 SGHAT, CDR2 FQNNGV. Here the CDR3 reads CASSLSGMAEQYV. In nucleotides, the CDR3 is TGTGCCAGCAGCTTGAGCGGGATGGCCGAGCAGTACGTC.

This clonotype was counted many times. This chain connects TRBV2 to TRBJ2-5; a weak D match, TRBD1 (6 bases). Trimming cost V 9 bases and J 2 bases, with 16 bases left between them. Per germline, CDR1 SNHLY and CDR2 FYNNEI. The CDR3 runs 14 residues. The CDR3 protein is CASSTGTYQETQYF. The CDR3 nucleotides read TGTGCCAGTTCAACCGGGACATATCAAGAGACCCAGTACTTC.

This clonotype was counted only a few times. Here the CDR3 DNA reads TGTGCCAGCAGCCAACTCGGAAGTGGTTACGAGCAGTACTTC. Translated, it gives CASSQLGSGYEQYF. The chain links TRBV6-5 to TRBJ2-7; no firm D call. V gave up 6 bases and J gave up 4 bases, with 16 bases separating them. Germline loops: CDR1 MNHEY, CDR2 SVGAGI. The CDR3 runs to 14 residues.

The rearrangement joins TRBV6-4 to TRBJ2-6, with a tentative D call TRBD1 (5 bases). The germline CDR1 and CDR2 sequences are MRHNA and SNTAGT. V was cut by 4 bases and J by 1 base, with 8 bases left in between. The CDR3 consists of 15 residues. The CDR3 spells CASSGDRSGANVLTF. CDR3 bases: TGTGCCAGCAGTGGAGACAGATCTGGGGCCAACGTCCTGACTTTC.

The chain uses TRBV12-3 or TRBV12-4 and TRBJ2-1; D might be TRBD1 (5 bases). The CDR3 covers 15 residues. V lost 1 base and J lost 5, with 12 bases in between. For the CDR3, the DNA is TGTGCCAGCAGTTTAGGAGACAGACAAGACAATGAGCAGTTCTTC. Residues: CASSLGDRQDNEQFF.